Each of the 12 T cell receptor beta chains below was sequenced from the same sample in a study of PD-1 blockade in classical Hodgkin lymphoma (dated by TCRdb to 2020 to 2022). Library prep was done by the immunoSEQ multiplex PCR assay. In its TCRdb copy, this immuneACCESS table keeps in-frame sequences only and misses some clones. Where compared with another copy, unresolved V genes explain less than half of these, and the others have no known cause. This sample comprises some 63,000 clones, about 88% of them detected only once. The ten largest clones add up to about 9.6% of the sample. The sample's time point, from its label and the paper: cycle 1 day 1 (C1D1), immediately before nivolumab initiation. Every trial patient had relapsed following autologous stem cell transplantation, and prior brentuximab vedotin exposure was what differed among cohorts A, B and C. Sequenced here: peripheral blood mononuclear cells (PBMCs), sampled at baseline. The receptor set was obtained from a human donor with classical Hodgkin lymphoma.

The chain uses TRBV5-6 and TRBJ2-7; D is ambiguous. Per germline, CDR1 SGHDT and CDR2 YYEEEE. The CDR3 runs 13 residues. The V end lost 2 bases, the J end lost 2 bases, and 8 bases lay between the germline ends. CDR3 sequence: CASSFHTTYEQYF. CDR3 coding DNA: TGTGCCAGCAGCTTCCACACTACCTACGAGCAGTACTTC.

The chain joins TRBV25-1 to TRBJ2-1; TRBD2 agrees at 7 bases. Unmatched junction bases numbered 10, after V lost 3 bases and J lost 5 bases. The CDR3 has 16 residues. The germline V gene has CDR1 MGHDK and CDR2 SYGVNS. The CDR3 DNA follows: TGTGCCAGCAGTGACAATCCGGGACTAAGAAACAATGAGCAGTTCTTC. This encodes CASSDNPGLRNNEQFF.

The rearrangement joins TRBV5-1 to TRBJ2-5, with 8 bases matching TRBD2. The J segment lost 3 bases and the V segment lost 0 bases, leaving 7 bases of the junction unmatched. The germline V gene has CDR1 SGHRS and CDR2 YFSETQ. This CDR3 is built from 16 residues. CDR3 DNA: TGCGCCAGCAGCTTGGAAGCGGGAGCTAGGAAAGAGACCCAGTACTTC. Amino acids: CASSLEAGARKETQYF.

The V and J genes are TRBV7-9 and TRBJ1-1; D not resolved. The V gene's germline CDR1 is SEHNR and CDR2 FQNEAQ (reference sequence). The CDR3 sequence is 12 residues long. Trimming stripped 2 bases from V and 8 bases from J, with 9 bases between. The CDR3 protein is CASSLPPREAFF. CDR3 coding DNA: TGTGCCAGCAGCTTACCCCCAAGGGAAGCTTTCTTT.

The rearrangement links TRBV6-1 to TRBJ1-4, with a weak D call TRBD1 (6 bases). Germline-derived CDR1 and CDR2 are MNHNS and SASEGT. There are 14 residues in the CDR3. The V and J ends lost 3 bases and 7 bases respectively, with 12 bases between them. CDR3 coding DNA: TGTGCCAGCAGTGATCGGGGGGCGAGTGAAAAACTGTTTTTT. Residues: CASSDRGASEKLFF.

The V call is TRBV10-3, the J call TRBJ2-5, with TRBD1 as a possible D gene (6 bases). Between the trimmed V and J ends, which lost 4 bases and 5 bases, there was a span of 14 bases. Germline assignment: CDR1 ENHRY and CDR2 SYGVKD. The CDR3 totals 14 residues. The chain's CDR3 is CAISAQGRWETQYF. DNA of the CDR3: TGTGCCATCAGTGCACAGGGTAGATGGGAGACCCAGTACTTC.

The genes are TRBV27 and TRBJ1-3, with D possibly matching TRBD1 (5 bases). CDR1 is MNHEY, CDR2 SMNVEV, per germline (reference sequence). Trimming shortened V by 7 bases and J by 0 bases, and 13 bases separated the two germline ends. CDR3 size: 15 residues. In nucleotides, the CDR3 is TGTGCCAGCACTTCGGGACTTGACTCTGGAAACACCATATATTTT. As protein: CASTSGLDSGNTIYF.

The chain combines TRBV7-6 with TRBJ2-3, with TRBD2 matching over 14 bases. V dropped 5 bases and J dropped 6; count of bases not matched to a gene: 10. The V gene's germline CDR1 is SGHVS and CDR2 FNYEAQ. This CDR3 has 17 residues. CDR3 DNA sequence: TGTGCCAGCAGCCAGACTAGCGGGAGGGTGATTATGGATACGCAGTATTTT. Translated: CASSQTSGRVIMDTQYF.

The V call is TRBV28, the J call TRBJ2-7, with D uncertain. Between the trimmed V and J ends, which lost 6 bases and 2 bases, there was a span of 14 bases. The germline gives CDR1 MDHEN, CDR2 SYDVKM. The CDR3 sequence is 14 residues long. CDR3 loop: CASRRPTLPYEQYF. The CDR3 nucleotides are TGTGCCAGCAGGCGGCCGACTCTTCCCTACGAGCAGTACTTC.

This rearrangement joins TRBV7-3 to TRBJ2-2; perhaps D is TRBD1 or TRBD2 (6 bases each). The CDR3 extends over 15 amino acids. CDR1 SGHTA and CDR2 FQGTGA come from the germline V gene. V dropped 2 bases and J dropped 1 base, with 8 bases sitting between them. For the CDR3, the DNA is TGTGCCAGCAGCTTAGGAGGGGGGAACACCGGGGAGCTGTTTTTT. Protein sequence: CASSLGGGNTGELFF. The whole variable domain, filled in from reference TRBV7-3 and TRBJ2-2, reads GAGVSQTPSNKVTEKGKYVELRCDPISGHTALYWYRQSLGQGPEFLIYFQGTGAADDSGLPNDRFFAVRPEGSVSTLKIQRTERGDSAVYLCASSLGGGNTGELFFGEGSRLTVL.

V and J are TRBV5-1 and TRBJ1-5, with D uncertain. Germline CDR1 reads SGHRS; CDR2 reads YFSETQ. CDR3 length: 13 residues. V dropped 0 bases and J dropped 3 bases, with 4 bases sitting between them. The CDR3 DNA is TGCGCCAGCAGCTTGGGTGACAATCAGCCCCAGCATTTT. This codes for CASSLGDNQPQHF.

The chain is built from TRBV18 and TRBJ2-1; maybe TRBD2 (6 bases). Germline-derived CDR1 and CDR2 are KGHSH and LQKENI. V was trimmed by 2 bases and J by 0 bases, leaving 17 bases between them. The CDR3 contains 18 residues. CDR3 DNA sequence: TGTGCCAGCTCACCAAAGACTCCCCGGGAGAGCTCCTACAATGAGCAGTTCTTC. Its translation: CASSPKTPRESSYNEQFF.